This T cell receptor (beta chain) was sequenced for a study of cytomegalovirus exposure and HLA in healthy donors. General study points: It was assumed in the presence/absence analyses that sequencing depth was roughly uniform across donors. A later analysis showed TCR association rates differing by HLA locus, peaking at DRB1 and lowest at HLA-C.

About this clone itself: Its target is unknown.

The CDR3 totals 14 residues. V lost 4 bases, J lost 6 bases, and 8 bases stayed unmatched. Germline CDR1 SNHLY, CDR2 FYNNEI. Both 60 Vbeta primers and 13 Jbeta primers went into the PCR. Method: immunoSEQ multiplex PCR; TCRdb's copy keeps in-frame clones and lacks some. This listing includes about 96,000 clones. Material for sequencing was PBMCs. The chain employs TRBV2 and TRBJ2-7; the match to TRBD1 covers 8 bases. This sequence originates from a woman aged 25-40 years in good health and CMV-seronegative. The CDR3 here is CASSGATGVSEQYF. CDR3 DNA sequence: TGTGCCAGCAGTGGAGCGACAGGGGTTAGCGAGCAGTACTTC. Combining the CDR3 with reference TRBV2 and TRBJ2-7 gives the whole variable domain EPEVTQTPSHQVTQMGQEVILRCVPISNHLYFYWYRQILGQKVEFLVSFYNNEISEKSEIFDDQFSVERPDGSNFTLKIRSTKLEDSAMYFCASSGATGVSEQYFGPGTRLTVT.